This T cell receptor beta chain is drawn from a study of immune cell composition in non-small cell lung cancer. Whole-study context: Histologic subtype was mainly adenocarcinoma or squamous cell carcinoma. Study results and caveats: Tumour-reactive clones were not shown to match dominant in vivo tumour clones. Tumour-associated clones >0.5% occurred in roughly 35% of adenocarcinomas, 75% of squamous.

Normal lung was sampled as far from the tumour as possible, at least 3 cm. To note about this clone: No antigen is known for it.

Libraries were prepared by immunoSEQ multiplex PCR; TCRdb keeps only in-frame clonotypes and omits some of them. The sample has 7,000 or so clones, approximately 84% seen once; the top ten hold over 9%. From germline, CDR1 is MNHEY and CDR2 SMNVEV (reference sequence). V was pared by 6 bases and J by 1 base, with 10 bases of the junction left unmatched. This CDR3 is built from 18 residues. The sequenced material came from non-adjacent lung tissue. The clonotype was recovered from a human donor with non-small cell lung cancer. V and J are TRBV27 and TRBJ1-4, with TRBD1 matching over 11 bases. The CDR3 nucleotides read TGTGCCAGCAGCCCGGGACAGGGGGTTTATGGAACTAATGAAAAACTGTTTTTT. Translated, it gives CASSPGQGVYGTNEKLFF.